The T cell receptor beta chain described here comes from a study of blood T cell repertoires in COVID-19. Study at large: T cells, B-cell-depleted T cells, or PBMCs provided the cDNA or gDNA that served as material.

This clone is a singleton in its sample. In terms of age and location, participants ranged from roughly 18 to 90 years and lived in about 25 US areas. Researchers sorted participants into cohorts using their self-reported clinical history. Up to 2 weeks before entering the study, exposed participants had met a COVID-19 case. The CDR3 sequence is 16 residues long. The J segment lost 1 base and the V segment lost 4 bases, leaving 10 bases of the junction unmatched. Per the germline V gene, CDR1 is SGDLS and CDR2 is YYNGEE. Some clones are missing from TCRdb's copy, which holds only in-frame ones; the method was immunoSEQ multiplex PCR. The table shows approximately 340,000 clones, with approximately 91% occurring only once.

The chain uses TRBV9 and TRBJ2-7, with TRBD2 matching over 8 bases. The sequenced sample consisted of PBMCs or T cells enriched from blood (not recorded which). The clonotype comes from a woman aged 40-49 years who had been exposed to COVID-19. This CDR3 is CASSYRGVAGSYEQYF. The CDR3 DNA reads TGTGCCAGCAGCTATCGTGGGGTAGCGGGGTCCTACGAGCAGTACTTC. The variable domain in full, with the rest retrieved from reference TRBV9 and TRBJ2-7, is DSGVTQTPKHLITATGQRVTLRCSPRSGDLSVYWYQQSLDQGLQFLIQYYNGEERAKGNILERFSAQQFPDLHSELNLSSLELGDSALYFCASSYRGVAGSYEQYFGPGTRLTVT.